One sample yielded the 7 T cell receptor beta chains listed below, sequenced in a study of a mutant IDH1 vaccine in newly diagnosed glioma. For these receptors, no antigen is known. Time point meaning: week 11, during vaccination. The vaccine gave 300 ug of a 20-mer mutant IDH1 peptide subcutaneously per dose. Clones were read by immunoSEQ multiplex PCR, and TCRdb kept only the in-frame ones, dropping some. The data show just over 35,000 clones, 80% seen once. The sample here was peripheral blood mononuclear cells (PBMCs), taken from a glioma patient whose treatment included an IDH1 peptide vaccine. These receptors were taken from a woman in her 30s with glioma. Some clones in this sample may be carry-over from other donors' samples.

The rearrangement uses TRBV27 and TRBJ1-3; D gene ambiguous. Germline values: CDR1 MNHEY, CDR2 SMNVEV (reference sequence). Trimming took off 6 bases at V and 0 bases at J, with 6 bases between the two ends. The CDR3 has 13 amino acids. The CDR3 is CASRPSSGNTIYF. DNA for the CDR3: TGTGCCAGCAGGCCCAGCTCTGGAAACACCATATATTTT.

The chain carries TRBV7-2 and TRBJ2-1, with D possibly matching TRBD2 (5 bases). The CDR3 spans 15 residues. V lost 4 bases to trimming and J lost 0 bases, with 10 bases between them. The germline V gene has CDR1 SGHTA and CDR2 FQGNSA. CDR3 sequence reads: CASSWTASSYNEQFF. The CDR3 coding sequence is TGTGCCAGCAGCTGGACTGCTAGCTCCTACAATGAGCAGTTCTTC.

The V and J genes are TRBV5-5 and TRBJ2-7, with D possibly being TRBD1 or TRBD2 (6 bases each). The germline V and J ends were trimmed by 1 base and 0 bases, with 11 bases remaining between them. CDR3 length: 15 residues. CDR1 and CDR2 (germline): SGHKS, YYEKEE (reference sequence). This chain's CDR3 is CASSLWGDNSYEQYF. DNA for the CDR3: TGTGCCAGCAGCTTGTGGGGGGACAACTCCTACGAGCAGTACTTC.

This clone was observed once. This chain uses TRBV28 with TRBJ2-7; 7 bases are shared with TRBD2. CDR1 and CDR2 from the germline V gene are MDHEN and SYDVKM. V trimming: 4 bases; J trimming: 7 bases; junction bases outside the gene matches: 10. CDR3 length: 14 residues. Written as DNA, the CDR3 is TGTGCCAGCAGTTCTCAAGCGGGAACCCGGGAGCAGTACTTC. Protein product: CASSSQAGTREQYF.

This clone was detected only a few times. The rearrangement links TRBV19 to TRBJ2-1, with 9 bases fitting TRBD2. This CDR3 spans 15 amino acids. Germline V lookup: CDR1 LNHDA, CDR2 SQIVND (reference sequence). V lost 1 base to trimming and J lost 3 bases; unmatched junction nucleotides: 1. DNA of the CDR3: TGTGCCAGTAGTATAGCTAGCGGGGACTACAATGAGCAGTTCTTC. Its translation is CASSIASGDYNEQFF.

A few counts support this clone. The chain employs TRBV18 and TRBJ1-1; TRBD1 agrees at 9 bases. From germline, CDR1 is KGHSH and CDR2 LQKENI. CDR3 length: 14 residues. Trimming at V came to 0 bases and at J to 8 bases, leaving 4 bases not matched to a gene. The CDR3 DNA reads as TGTGCCAGCTCACCACCGGAGGACAGGGGAGAAGCTTTCTTT. It encodes CASSPPEDRGEAFF.

The chain joins TRBV10-3 to TRBJ2-7; the D is unclear. The ends were cut back, 4 bases at V and 0 bases at J, with 10 bases in the middle. CDR3 length: 14 residues. Germline V CDR1 and CDR2: ENHRY, SYGVKD. In DNA, the CDR3 is TGTGCCATCAGTGGCCAGTCCTTCTCCTACGAGCAGTACTTC. Encoded protein: CAISGQSFSYEQYF.